The 23 T cell receptor beta chains in this list originate from one sample, sequenced in a study of blood T cell repertoires in COVID-19. Generated by immunoSEQ multiplex PCR, the TCRdb table keeps only in-frame clones and is missing some. Of 82,000 or so clones listed, approximately 90% were seen once; the top ten hold approximately 1%. The sequencing input was PBMCs or T cells enriched from blood (not recorded which). The receptors originated from a woman aged 50 to 65 with acute COVID-19.

This chain links TRBV13 with TRBJ2-2; the match to TRBD2 covers 9 bases. Germline V lookup: CDR1 PRHDT, CDR2 FYEKMQ (reference sequence). This CDR3 has 14 amino acids. The V gene end was trimmed by 3 bases and the J gene end by 8 bases; junction bases not matched to a gene: 4. This CDR3 reads CASSFGLAGGELFF. The CDR3 DNA reads TGTGCCAGCAGCTTTGGGCTAGCGGGAGGGGAGCTGTTTTTT.

The rearrangement joins TRBV6-2 or TRBV6-3 to TRBJ2-7; 9 bases line up with TRBD1. V lost 5 bases and J lost 9; bases outside the gene matches: 17. Germline V gene data show CDR1 as MNHEY and CDR2 as SVGEGT. The CDR3 loop spans 16 amino acids. The CDR3 DNA reads as TGTGCCAGCAGTACCCCCCACGACAGGGGGTCCGGATTGCAGTACTTC. Residues: CASSTPHDRGSGLQYF.

The chain joins TRBV7-9 to TRBJ1-2, with 10 bases matching TRBD1. CDR1 is SEHNR, CDR2 FQNEAQ, per germline (reference sequence). The junction had 13 bases not matched to a gene; V was cut back by 5 bases and J by 7 bases. The CDR3 has 16 residues. CDR3 coding DNA: TGTGCCAGCAGCCCGACAGACAGGGGGCTAATGGGTGGCTACACCTTC. Its translation: CASSPTDRGLMGGYTF.

The chain employs TRBV7-9 and TRBJ2-1; a weak D match, TRBD1 (5 bases). Trimming took off 3 bases at V and 4 bases at J, with 10 bases between the two ends. Germline V lookup: CDR1 SEHNR, CDR2 FQNEAQ (reference sequence). The CDR3 has 14 amino acids. The CDR3 sequence: CASSFQGGYNEQFF. The DNA for the CDR3 is TGTGCCAGCAGCTTTCAGGGCGGATACAATGAGCAGTTCTTC.

The chain has TRBV13 and TRBJ1-2; TRBD1 agrees at 11 bases. The CDR3 spans 18 residues. CDR1 is PRHDT, CDR2 FYEKMQ, per germline (reference sequence). J gave up 4 bases and V 2 bases, and 12 bases lay outside the gene matches. Written as DNA, the CDR3 is TGTGCCAGCAGCTTAATAGTCGGGGGACAGGGGGTAGCCTATGGCTACACCTTC. Protein: CASSLIVGGQGVAYGYTF.

J is TRBJ1-6 and V is TRBV3-1 (or the pseudogene TRBV3-2); TRBD1 aligns across 8 bases. After removal of 11 bases from V and 6 bases from J, the junction contained 9 bases not matched to a gene. The CDR3 is 14 residues long. Germline CDR1 is LGHDT and CDR2 is YNNKEL (reference sequence). The CDR3 coding sequence is TGTGCCGGGGGGGGGACAGGCGGTAATTCACCCCTCCACTTT. This translates into CAGGGTGGNSPLHF.

The gene calls are TRBV5-4 and TRBJ1-6; 10 nucleotides line up with TRBD1. V lost 3 bases to trimming and J lost 7 bases; unmatched junction nucleotides: 1. Germline V lookup: CDR1 SGHNT, CDR2 YYREEE (reference sequence). The CDR3 is made up of 14 amino acids. Written as DNA, the CDR3 is TGTGCCAGCAGCTGGGGACAGGGGAATTCACCCCTCCACTTT. This encodes CASSWGQGNSPLHF.

The V and J genes are TRBV30 and TRBJ2-1; D is unresolved. V lost 2 bases and J 0 bases, leaving 8 bases between the germline ends. The CDR3 sequence is 14 residues long. Per the germline V gene, CDR1 is GTSNPN and CDR2 is SVGIG (reference sequence). The chain's CDR3 is CAWSPRSSYNEQFF. As DNA, the CDR3 is TGTGCCTGGAGTCCGAGGAGCTCCTACAATGAGCAGTTCTTC.

V is TRBV4-1 and J is TRBJ2-3, with 7 bases fitting TRBD2. Per germline, CDR1 MGHRA and CDR2 YSYEKL. V lost 3 bases, J lost 4 bases, and 13 bases stayed unmatched. CDR3 length: 17 residues. CDR3 amino acids: CASSQPHSAGASDTQYF. The CDR3 DNA follows: TGCGCCAGCAGCCAGCCCCACAGCGCGGGAGCGTCAGATACGCAGTATTTT.

The rearrangement uses TRBV27 and TRBJ2-7; 10 bases are shared with TRBD1. The germline gives CDR1 MNHEY, CDR2 SMNVEV (reference sequence). There are 16 residues in the CDR3. The J segment lost 1 base and the V segment lost 5 bases, leaving 8 bases of the junction unmatched. This chain's CDR3 is CASSRRTGGDSYEQYF. The CDR3 DNA follows: TGTGCCAGCAGTAGGAGGACAGGGGGGGATTCCTACGAGCAGTACTTC.

The rearrangement uses TRBV27 and TRBJ2-2; 8 bases are a match to TRBD2. After removal of 5 bases from V and 4 bases from J, the junction contained 6 bases not matched to a gene. This CDR3 is built from 15 residues. Germline assignment: CDR1 MNHEY and CDR2 SMNVEV (reference sequence). The CDR3 region has the DNA TGTGCCAGCAGTAAACTAGCGGATTTCACCGGGGAGCTGTTTTTT. The encoded protein is CASSKLADFTGELFF.

The CDR3 protein is CASSRTSGSTNEQFF. Here the CDR3 DNA reads TGTGCCAGCAGTCGGACTAGCGGGAGTACCAATGAGCAGTTCTTC. The gene calls are TRBV11-1 and TRBJ2-1; 13 nucleotides align to TRBD2. Germline V lookup: CDR1 SGHAT, CDR2 FQDESV (reference sequence). J lost 6 bases, V lost 6 bases, and 5 bases had no gene match. The CDR3 loop spans 15 amino acids.

This chain connects TRBV6-4 to TRBJ2-1; weak D call: TRBD2 (5 bases). V lost 7 bases to trimming and J lost 8 bases, with 24 bases between them. This CDR3 comprises 16 residues. The germline V gene encodes CDR1 MRHNA and CDR2 SNTAGT. CDR3: CASNRARRENVHEQFF. The CDR3 bases are TGTGCCAGCAACCGAGCCAGACGGGAAAACGTCCATGAGCAGTTCTTC.

The V call is TRBV7-2, the J call TRBJ2-1; D possibly corresponds to TRBD2 (6 bases). CDR3 length equals 13 residues. Trimming removed 5 bases at V and 9 bases at J, with 14 bases between. Germline assignment: CDR1 SGHTA and CDR2 FQGNSA. The chain's CDR3 is CASSPHGSAEQFF. CDR3 bases: TGTGCCAGCAGCCCCCACGGGAGTGCTGAGCAGTTCTTC.

There are a few counts of this clone. The V gene is TRBV19, the J gene TRBJ2-3; maybe TRBD2 (6 bases). Trimming cost V 10 bases and J 1 base, with 12 bases left between them. The germline V gene has CDR1 LNHDA and CDR2 SQIVND (reference sequence). The CDR3 is made up of 13 amino acids. In nucleotides, the CDR3 is TGTGCCACCGGGGGAGGAGGCACAGATACGCAGTATTTT. Translated, it gives CATGGGGTDTQYF.

The chain carries TRBV10-2 and TRBJ1-3, with TRBD1 matching over 7 bases. The CDR3 totals 14 residues. V shed 3 bases and J 5 bases; nucleotides not matched to a gene: 4. Germline CDR1 and CDR2: WSHSY and SAAADI. CDR3: CASSEGDSRNTIYF. In nucleotides, the CDR3 is TGCGCCAGCAGTGAAGGGGACAGCCGAAACACCATATATTTT.

The CDR3 nucleotides are TGTGCCACCATGGGACAGGGGGCGAACACCGGGGAGCTGTTTTTT. It is translated as CATMGQGANTGELFF. V usage is TRBV24-1 and J usage is TRBJ2-2, with TRBD1 matching over 11 bases. The ends lost 8 bases at V and 0 bases at J; junction bases unmatched: 1. The CDR3 runs to 15 residues. The germline CDR1 and CDR2 sequences are KGHDR and SFDVKD.

This chain's CDR3 is CASSSYTSGDYNEQFF. The DNA for the CDR3 is TGTGCCAGCAGTTCCTACACTAGCGGGGACTACAATGAGCAGTTCTTC. This chain joins TRBV27 and TRBJ2-1, with 10 positions matching TRBD2. Germline V CDR1 and CDR2: MNHEY, SMNVEV (reference sequence). The CDR3 has 16 residues. Germline trimming cut 4 bases from V and 3 bases from J; bases unmatched to any gene: 6.

This chain joins TRBV9 and TRBJ2-1, with 9 bases aligning to TRBD2. V was clipped by 4 bases and J by 7 bases; unmatched bases: 12. The CDR3 runs 16 residues. The germline CDR1 and CDR2 sequences are SGDLS and YYNGEE. CDR3 bases: TGTGCCAGCAGCTCACGGACTAGCGAAACGAGGAATGAGCAGTTCTTC. This translates into CASSSRTSETRNEQFF.

This clone occurred once. V is TRBV25-1 and J is TRBJ2-1, with TRBD2 matching 8 bases. Germline V gene sequence: CDR1 MGHDK, CDR2 SYGVNS. V was clipped by 5 bases and J by 4 bases; unmatched bases: 7. This CDR3 region has 15 residues. DNA of the CDR3: TGTGCCAGCAGTAAACGACTAGCGATATACAATGAGCAGTTCTTC. The encoded protein is CASSKRLAIYNEQFF.

The chain links TRBV6-5 to TRBJ2-5; 9 nucleotides match TRBD1. Germline V gives CDR1 MNHEY, CDR2 SVGAGI. Trimming cost V 2 bases and J 5 bases; bases outside gene matches: 9. This CDR3 has 16 amino acids. This chain's CDR3 is CASSYDGQGSVETQYF. CDR3 sequence (DNA): TGTGCCAGCAGTTACGACGGACAGGGGTCCGTGGAGACCCAGTACTTC.

The rearrangement links TRBV5-4 to TRBJ1-1; possible D gene TRBD1, 6 bases. Per the germline V gene, CDR1 is SGHNT and CDR2 is YYREEE (reference sequence). Trimming cost V 3 bases and J 5 bases, with 11 bases left between them. The CDR3 length is 13 residues. The CDR3 nucleotides are TGTGCCAGCAGCTCAACAGGGTTGACTGAAGCTTTCTTT. This encodes CASSSTGLTEAFF.

V is TRBV30 and J is TRBJ2-5; 10 bases agree with TRBD1. Trimming cost V 5 bases and J 2 bases; bases outside gene matches: 11. Germline V lookup: CDR1 GTSNPN, CDR2 SVGIG (reference sequence). The CDR3 spans 16 residues. CDR3 protein: CAWGSFRTGGQETQYF. CDR3 in DNA: TGTGCCTGGGGCAGTTTCAGGACAGGGGGACAAGAGACCCAGTACTTC.